The 30 T cell receptor beta chains presented below share a single source sample, sequenced in a study of low-dose radiotherapy and immunotherapy resistance in tumors. TRAV- and TRBV-specific primers, spanning alpha and beta chains, primed first-strand cDNA. Over roughly 20 PCR cycles, TCRs were amplified from a constant-region primer and V-primer adapter. MiXCR, applied by TCRdb to the reads, yields one record per CDR3 protein. In the table there are about 12,000 distinct CDR3 sequences, roughly 80% of which are singletons. Receptors originate from a human donor with advanced metastatic prostate, ovarian, gallbladder or colorectal cancer (not recorded which). This table probably holds off-target reads from a library built for another chain.

This rearrangement joins TRBV18 to TRBJ1-6; unclear D gene. The germline V and J ends were trimmed by 0 bases and 5 bases, with 2 bases remaining between them. CDR3 length: 13 amino acids. Germline V gene sequence: CDR1 KGHSH, CDR2 LQKENI. The CDR3 DNA is TGTGCCAGCTCACCACCTAATAATTCACCCCTCCACTTT. Its protein is CASSPPNNSPLHF.

The gene calls are TRBV18 and TRBJ1-1; D gene ambiguous. The CDR3 is 13 residues long. CDR1 KGHSH and CDR2 LQKENI come from the germline V gene. V was trimmed by 8 bases and J by 4 bases, leaving 14 bases between them. This chain's CDR3 is CASTGDVSTEAFF. As DNA, the CDR3 is TGTGCCAGCACGGGTGACGTGAGCACTGAAGCTTTCTTT.

This clonotype showed up just once. The chain has TRBV6-2 or TRBV6-3 and TRBJ2-2; the D is unclear. CDR3 size: 14 residues. Trimming removed 6 bases at V and 3 bases at J, with 11 bases between. Germline V gene sequence: CDR1 MNHEY, CDR2 SVGEGT. CDR3 region: CASSSGSDTGELFF. As DNA, the CDR3 is TGTGCCAGCAGCTCTGGCTCGGACACCGGGGAGCTGTTTTTT.

This clonotype was observed once. The chain links TRBV19 to TRBJ1-2; D gene ambiguous. Trimming removed 3 bases from V and 2 bases from J, with 7 bases in between. The CDR3 contains 13 residues. The V gene's germline CDR1 is LNHDA and CDR2 SQIVND (reference sequence). The DNA for the CDR3 is TGTGCCAGTAGTATTATACAGAACTATGGCTACACCTTC. Encoded protein: CASSIIQNYGYTF.

The chain's CDR3 is CASSSPSMGTEAFF. The CDR3 DNA sequence: TGTGCCAGCAGCTCCCCTAGTATGGGCACTGAAGCTTTCTTT. V gene TRBV7-2 combines with J gene TRBJ1-1; D gene ambiguous. The CDR3 is made up of 14 amino acids. In germline, CDR1 is SGHTA, CDR2 FQGNSA. V shed 4 bases and J shed 4 bases, with 13 bases lying between them.

This chain links TRBV30 with TRBJ2-7; D is unclear. Looked up from germline, CDR1 is GTSNPN and CDR2 is SVGIG (reference sequence). V shed 3 bases and J shed 6 bases, with 18 bases lying between them. The CDR3 sequence is 14 residues long. CDR3 DNA sequence: TGTGCCTGGAGAAAGGACGGTCGGTCGGGCGAGCAGTACTTC. Translated, it gives CAWRKDGRSGEQYF.

The V call is TRBV4-3, the J call TRBJ1-2; no clear D. This CDR3 is built from 15 residues. CDR1 and CDR2 (germline): LGHNA, YSLEER. The V end lost 4 bases, the J end lost 5 bases, and 17 bases lay between the germline ends. For the CDR3, the DNA is TGCGCCAGCAGCCCGGACCTGGGCGACGGATATGGCTACACCTTC. Translated, it gives CASSPDLGDGYGYTF.

This chain connects TRBV6-5 to TRBJ2-7, with 7 nucleotides matching TRBD2. The CDR3 runs to 15 residues. Germline lookup yields CDR1 MNHEY and CDR2 SVGAGI. V gave up 2 bases and J gave up 4 bases; unmatched junction bases: 8. The CDR3: CASSYRGGSYYEQYF. CDR3 sequence (DNA): TGTGCCAGCAGTTACCGAGGCGGGAGCTATTACGAGCAGTACTTC.

V usage is TRBV5-6 and J usage is TRBJ2-7; 8 bases map to TRBD2. V lost 2 bases to trimming and J lost 5 bases; unmatched junction nucleotides: 9. Per the germline V gene, CDR1 is SGHDT and CDR2 is YYEEEE. This CDR3 contains 15 residues. The CDR3 sequence is CASSLEPAGGHEQYF. CDR3 bases: TGTGCCAGCAGCTTAGAGCCCGCGGGAGGCCACGAGCAGTACTTC.

The chain couples TRBV5-6 to TRBJ2-5; TRBD1 matches at 8 bases. The CDR3 sequence is 15 residues long. Germline V gene data show CDR1 as SGHDT and CDR2 as YYEEEE. Germline trimming cut 4 bases from V and 1 base from J; bases unmatched to any gene: 6. The CDR3: CASSPGQAIQETQYF. The DNA of the CDR3 is TGTGCCAGCAGCCCGGGACAGGCGATCCAAGAGACCCAGTACTTC.

The chain links TRBV5-6 to TRBJ2-7, with unresolved D. V was cut by 0 bases and J by 7 bases, with 8 bases left in between. CDR1 is SGHDT, CDR2 YYEEEE, per germline. The CDR3 length is 12 residues. The CDR3: CASSLASREQYF. DNA of the CDR3: TGTGCCAGCAGCTTGGCAAGTAGGGAGCAGTACTTC.

V and J are TRBV5-1 and TRBJ2-7; D perhaps matches TRBD1 (6 bases). Trimming shortened V by 0 bases and J by 3 bases, and 10 bases separated the two germline ends. The CDR3 has 14 residues. The germline V gene encodes CDR1 SGHRS and CDR2 YFSETQ. The CDR3 loop is CASSLVAGVYEQYF. In DNA form, the CDR3 reads TGCGCCAGCAGCTTGGTGGCAGGGGTCTACGAGCAGTACTTC.

This chain uses TRBV10-3 with TRBJ1-5; D possibly corresponds to TRBD1 (6 bases). CDR3 size: 17 residues. V lost 0 bases and J lost 1, with 13 bases in between. The germline gives CDR1 ENHRY, CDR2 SYGVKD. The CDR3 spells CAISESGQGISNQPQHF. The CDR3 DNA reads TGTGCCATCAGTGAGTCAGGGCAGGGGATAAGCAATCAGCCCCAGCATTTT.

This clonotype was seen only a few times. This chain uses TRBV5-5 with TRBJ2-7; 9 positions agree with TRBD2. The V gene's germline CDR1 is SGHKS and CDR2 YYEKEE (reference sequence). V gave up 1 base and J gave up 2 bases; unmatched junction bases: 4. The CDR3 extends over 15 amino acids. The CDR3 loop is CASSLRLAETYEQYF. The CDR3, as DNA: TGTGCCAGCAGCTTGAGACTAGCGGAAACCTACGAGCAGTACTTC.

DNA of the CDR3: TGCGCCAGCAGCGTGGGAAACACCGGGGAGCTGTTTTTT. As protein: CASSVGNTGELFF. V is TRBV5-1 and J is TRBJ2-2; no reliable D call. Germline CDR1 reads SGHRS; CDR2 reads YFSETQ. The CDR3 has 13 residues. V dropped 4 bases and J dropped 2 bases, with 6 bases sitting between them.

V and J are TRBV5-6 and TRBJ2-1; 11 nucleotides align to TRBD2. Germline trimming cut 0 bases from V and 0 bases from J; bases unmatched to any gene: 8. CDR3 size: 19 residues. CDR1 is SGHDT and CDR2 is YYEEEE in the germline V gene. CDR3 in amino acids: CASSLEIAGGPGSYNEQFF. CDR3 nucleotide sequence: TGTGCCAGCAGCTTGGAGATAGCGGGAGGGCCCGGCTCCTACAATGAGCAGTTCTTC.

The chain couples TRBV5-6 to TRBJ2-1, with 8 bases matching TRBD2. Germline-derived CDR1 and CDR2 are SGHDT and YYEEEE. The V segment lost 7 bases and the J segment 5 bases; nucleotides outside the gene matches: 8. The CDR3 runs to 14 residues. The DNA of the CDR3 is TGTGCCAGCGGGAAAACTAGCGGCAACAATGAGCAGTTCTTC. Protein sequence: CASGKTSGNNEQFF.

This clonotype has only a few counts. The chain joins TRBV10-3 to TRBJ2-1; D is ambiguous. The CDR3 length is 16 residues. Trimming shortened V by 10 bases and J by 3 bases, and 22 bases separated the two germline ends. CDR1 is ENHRY and CDR2 is SYGVKD in the germline V gene. This chain's CDR3 is CATNPQATLGYNEQFF. The DNA of the CDR3 is TGTGCCACTAATCCCCAGGCAACCCTGGGCTACAATGAGCAGTTCTTC.

The chain carries TRBV10-3 and TRBJ2-5; 9 bases align to TRBD2. In germline, CDR1 is ENHRY, CDR2 SYGVKD. The V gene end was trimmed by 6 bases and the J gene end by 5 bases; junction bases not matched to a gene: 1. The length of the CDR3 is 12 residues. In DNA, the CDR3 is TGTGCCATCAGGGGACTAGCTGAGACCCAGTACTTC. Encoded protein: CAIRGLAETQYF.

This chain joins TRBV28 and TRBJ2-6, with no clear D. The length of the CDR3 is 13 residues. Germline loops: CDR1 MDHEN, CDR2 SYDVKM. The ends were cut back, 10 bases at V and 1 base at J, with 8 bases in the middle. The CDR3 protein is CATRVSGANVLTF. CDR3 DNA sequence: TGTGCCACTAGGGTATCTGGGGCCAACGTCCTGACTTTC.

This clonotype was found a few times. The chain uses TRBV2 and TRBJ2-5; D is ambiguous. Germline loops: CDR1 SNHLY, CDR2 FYNNEI. The V gene lost 2 bases and the J gene lost 1 base, with 5 bases spanning the gap. The CDR3 spans 13 residues. CDR3 residues: CASSEQAQETQYF. CDR3 bases: TGTGCCAGCAGTGAACAGGCCCAAGAGACCCAGTACTTC.

The chain is built from TRBV24-1 and TRBJ2-5; D not resolved. The germline gives CDR1 KGHDR, CDR2 SFDVKD. The CDR3 loop spans 11 amino acids. V was pared by 0 bases and J by 7 bases, with 2 bases between. CDR3 amino acids: CATSDLGTQYF. CDR3 bases: TGTGCCACCAGTGATTTGGGGACCCAGTACTTC.

The V and J genes are TRBV7-2 and TRBJ2-4; the D is unclear. Germline CDR1 reads SGHTA; CDR2 reads FQGNSA. Trimming cost V 5 bases and J 2 bases, with 7 bases left between them. This CDR3 is 13 amino acids long. CDR3 loop: CASSRNTKNIQYF. The CDR3 nucleotides are TGTGCCAGCAGCCGGAATACCAAAAACATTCAGTACTTC.

The CDR3 here is CASRPRQGPGLNTEAFF. The CDR3 DNA reads as TGTGCCAGCAGGCCCAGACAGGGCCCCGGGTTGAACACTGAAGCTTTCTTT. This sequence joins TRBV6-2 or TRBV6-3 and TRBJ1-1, with 7 bases identical to TRBD1. Trimming removed 6 bases from V and 0 bases from J; junction bases left unmatched: 13. The CDR3 contains 17 residues. Looked up from germline, CDR1 is MNHEY and CDR2 is SVGEGT.

The table lists this clonotype with a few counts. This chain links TRBV20-1 with TRBJ1-1, with D uncertain. The CDR3 is made up of 12 amino acids. Trimming pared 4 bases from V and 4 bases from J, leaving 10 bases between. Germline V gene sequence: CDR1 DFQATT, CDR2 SNEGSKA (reference sequence). The CDR3 DNA sequence: TGCAGTGCTACCAATCAAGCCACTGAAGCTTTCTTT. This encodes CSATNQATEAFF.

The chain carries TRBV27 and TRBJ2-1; 13 positions agree with TRBD2. CDR1 is MNHEY, CDR2 SMNVEV, per germline (reference sequence). Losses at the gene ends were 5 bases for V and 9 bases for J; bases not matched to a gene: 10. The CDR3 contains 16 residues. As DNA, the CDR3 is TGTGCCAGCAGTCCGCCGACTAGCGGGAGGACGGTTGAGCAGTTCTTC. Translated, it gives CASSPPTSGRTVEQFF.

The DNA for the CDR3 is TGTGCCAGCAGAATGGGACAGGGGGCTGGCGGGGAGCTGTTTTTT. Translated: CASRMGQGAGGELFF. V is TRBV2 and J is TRBJ2-2; 12 nucleotides match TRBD1. The V gene's germline CDR1 is SNHLY and CDR2 FYNNEI. J was trimmed by 7 bases and V by 6 bases; bases with no gene match: 6. There are 15 residues in the CDR3.

The CDR3 protein is CASSPGTSGSYEQYF. For the CDR3, the DNA is TGTGCCAGCAGCCCCGGGACTAGCGGGAGCTACGAGCAGTACTTC. This chain uses TRBV3-1 with TRBJ2-7; 14 nucleotides align to TRBD2. Trimming took 4 bases from V and 3 from J; bases not matched to a gene: 2. This CDR3 is 15 amino acids long. The germline CDR1 and CDR2 sequences are LGHDT and YNNKEL (reference sequence).

This chain joins TRBV28 and TRBJ2-7, with 7 bases matching TRBD1. Germline V gives CDR1 MDHEN, CDR2 SYDVKM. The CDR3 is 15 residues long. Trimming removed 7 bases from V and 0 bases from J; junction bases left unmatched: 9. The CDR3 DNA follows: TGTGCCAGCATTGGACAGGCGGCAGGCTCCTACGAGCAGTACTTC. This translates into CASIGQAAGSYEQYF.

Concerning this clonotype itself: At one of its ends the junction is not consistent with the germline gene, which may arise from a read error. The V call is TRBV6-2 or TRBV6-3, the J call TRBJ2-2; 7 bases align to TRBD2. Germline V CDR1 and CDR2: MNHEY, SVGEGT. The CDR3 consists of 14 residues. The CDR3 sequence is CASSLADNTAELFF. Here the CDR3 DNA reads TGTGCCAGCAGCCTAGCGGACAACACCGCGGAGCTGTTTTTT.